This T cell receptor beta chain stems from a study of blood T cell repertoires in COVID-19. Study in general: Both acute and convalescent COVID-19 samples were obtained from the United States, Italy and Spain.

Using immunoSEQ multiplex PCR, the repertoire was profiled, and TCRdb retains in-frame clones only, with some absent. Altogether about 150,000 clones are present, nearly 80% being singletons, with the ten largest covering over 11%. This CDR3 is built from 15 residues. Germline values: CDR1 SGHKS, CDR2 YYEKEE (reference sequence). The V and J ends lost 5 bases and 3 bases respectively, with 17 bases between them. Notes on this clone: Other DNA sequences in this sample translate to the same CDR3.

This chain links TRBV5-5 with TRBJ1-1; perhaps TRBD1 as D (6 bases). Source material: peripheral blood. The clonotype originates from a woman of 80 years or more with acute or convalescent COVID-19. CDR3 sequence reads: CASRWGRGVDTEAFF. DNA for the CDR3: TGTGCCAGCAGGTGGGGGCGGGGGGTGGACACTGAAGCTTTCTTT.